The rows below give T cell receptor beta chains drawn from one sample of a study of blood T cell repertoires in COVID-19. Generated by immunoSEQ multiplex PCR, the TCRdb table keeps only in-frame clones and is missing some. The sample yields about 250,000 clones, over 80% seen once. The sequenced sample was peripheral blood. These receptors were taken from a woman between 55 and 75 years old with active or convalescent COVID-19. Both conserved end residues are part of each CDR3. D genes are given only for firm matches. The listing skips clone size in some rows; elsewhere it reads once, few, many or a size class.

>TRBV10-3|NA|NA|TRBJ2-2
TGTGCCATCAGTGAGTCGGCGGGTAGCGGGAACACCGGGGAGCTGTTTTTT
CAISESAGSGNTGELFF
>TRBV4-1|NA|once|TRBJ2-7
TGCGCCAGCAGCCAAGCCCCGCACAGGTCCTCCTACGAGCAGTACTTC
CASSQAPHRSSYEQYF
>TRBV6-5|NA|NA|TRBJ1-4
TGTGCCAGCAACCTACAGGGAACTAATGAAAAACTGTTTTTT
CASNLQGTNEKLFF
>TRBV29-1|TRBD2|NA|TRBJ2-5
TGCAGCGTTCGAATCTTAGCGGGAGGGCAAGAGACCCAGTACTTC
CSVRILAGGQETQYF
>TRBV29-1|TRBD1|NA|TRBJ1-1
TGCAGCGTGACAGGGGATGCGACTGAAGCTTTCTTT
CSVTGDATEAFF
>TRBV19|TRBD2|NA|TRBJ2-1
TGTGCCAGTAGTAAGGCCCTAGCGGGGAGCTACAATGAGCAGTTCTTC
CASSKALAGSYNEQFF
>TRBV6-5|NA|NA|TRBJ1-4
TGTGCCAGCAGTTACAATCCGGCAGGCTCTAATGAAAAACTGTTTTTT
CASSYNPAGSNEKLFF
>TRBV3-1/TRBV3-2|NA|NA|TRBJ2-3
TGTGCCAGCAGCTACAACACAGATACGCAGTATTTT
CASSYNTDTQYF
>TRBV11-2|NA|NA|TRBJ2-1
TGTGCCAGCAGCTTAGGCTACTTGGAGCAGTTCTTC
CASSLGYLEQFF
>TRBV30|TRBD2|NA|TRBJ2-1
TGTGCCTGGAGTGTCGGTAGCGGGAGTTACAATGAGCAGTTCTTC
CAWSVGSGSYNEQFF
>TRBV28|NA|NA|TRBJ1-6
TGTGCCAGCAGAACGAAAGCCGGGGGGATTTCACCCCTCCACTTT
CASRTKAGGISPLHF
>TRBV11-2|TRBD2|NA|TRBJ2-7
TGTGCCAGCAGCTTAGACGGTAGCGGGAATCTACTTTACGAGCAGTACTTC
CASSLDGSGNLLYEQYF
>TRBV27|NA|NA|TRBJ2-5
TGTGCCAGCAGGGCTGGAGGACTTCAAGAGACCCAGTACTTC
CASRAGGLQETQYF
>TRBV5-1|TRBD1|NA|TRBJ1-6
TGCGCCAGCAGCGTGGGACAGGGCCCAGGGGGTTCACCCCTCCACTTT
CASSVGQGPGGSPLHF
>TRBV24-1|TRBD2|NA|TRBJ2-1
TGTGCCACCAGTAGAGCGGGGAAATACAATGAGCAGTTCTTC
CATSRAGKYNEQFF
>TRBV2|NA|NA|TRBJ1-5
TGTGCCAGCAGTGAAGCCCTGAGCAATCAGCCCCAGCATTTT
CASSEALSNQPQHF
>TRBV15|NA|NA|TRBJ2-2
TGTGCCACCAGCAGAGATTTCGACACCGGGGAGCTGTTTTTT
CATSRDFDTGELFF
>TRBV2|TRBD1|NA|TRBJ1-1
TGTGCCAGCAGCGACCCGACAGGGAAGAACACTGAAGCTTTCTTT
CASSDPTGKNTEAFF
>TRBV4-2|NA|NA|TRBJ2-3
TGTGCCAGCAGCCGTACTAGGCCTAGCACAGATACGCAGTATTTT
CASSRTRPSTDTQYF
>TRBV5-5|TRBD1|NA|TRBJ2-2
TGTGCCAGCAGGGTCAGGGGGTACAGGGGGCACACCGGGGAGCTGTTTTTT
CASRVRGYRGHTGELFF
>TRBV24-1|NA|NA|TRBJ1-1
TGTGCCACCAGTGAAAAGGACAGATTAAACACTGAAGCTTTCTTT
CATSEKDRLNTEAFF
>TRBV6-1|NA|few|TRBJ1-4
TGTGCCAGCAGTGAATTTAGCCAGAAGAATGAAAAACTGTTTTTT
CASSEFSQKNEKLFF
>TRBV4-1|NA|NA|TRBJ2-7
TGCGCCAGCAGCCGCCGACAGGCCCTCTACGAGCAGTACTTC
CASSRRQALYEQYF
>TRBV28|NA|NA|TRBJ2-2
TGTGCCAGCAGTTTCTCTGTGTTATCGGGACAGCGGCGGGAAAGTACCGGGGAGCTGTTTTTT
CASSFSVLSGQRRESTGELFF
>TRBV11-2|NA|NA|TRBJ1-3
TGTGCCAGCAGCTCAACCCGCGGTCAGACGATTGGCTCTGGAAACACCATATATTTT
CASSSTRGQTIGSGNTIYF
>TRBV10-3|NA|NA|TRBJ2-1
TGTGCCACCGCAGCAGGCAGGGAAGATGAGCAGTTCTTC
CATAAGREDEQFF
>TRBV5-1|TRBD1|NA|TRBJ2-3
TGCGCCAGCGCTCTCAGGGGGAGACAGTCAGATACGCAGTATTTT
CASALRGRQSDTQYF
>TRBV6-6|NA|NA|TRBJ2-2
TGTGCCAGCCGCCGTCCCCTAGCGTCTGACACCGGGGAGCTGTTTTTT
CASRRPLASDTGELFF
>TRBV6-1|TRBD2|NA|TRBJ2-3
TGTGCCAGCAGTGAAGGAGCGGGAGGGGGGTTTAGCACAGATACGCAGTATTTT
CASSEGAGGGFSTDTQYF
>TRBV19|TRBD1|NA|TRBJ1-6
TGTGCCAGTAGTTTCGGACAGGGGGCTTCACCCCTCCACTTT
CASSFGQGASPLHF
>TRBV11-2|NA|NA|TRBJ1-6
TGTGCCAGCAGACCCGGGACAACGTATAATTCACCCCTCCACTTT
CASRPGTTYNSPLHF
>TRBV7-2|NA|NA|TRBJ1-4
TGTGCCAGCAGCCCCCAGAGGGAGGTAGGCGAAAAACTGTTTTTT
CASSPQREVGEKLFF
>TRBV6-5|TRBD1|NA|TRBJ1-5
TGTGCCAGCACGGGACAGGGCAATCAGCCCCAGCATTTT
CASTGQGNQPQHF
>TRBV10-3|TRBD1|NA|TRBJ2-2
TGTGCCATCAGCTCTACAGGGGGCGTCCGAACCGGGGAGCTGTTTTTT
CAISSTGGVRTGELFF
>TRBV4-2|NA|few|TRBJ2-1
TGTGCCAGCAGCCAAGATGGCCTAGTCGATGAGCAGTTCTTC
CASSQDGLVDEQFF
>TRBV19|NA|NA|TRBJ1-1
TGTGCCAGTAGTATAAAGGGGGGGTTCTCGGCCACTGAAGCTTTCTTT
CASSIKGGFSATEAFF
>TRBV5-1|NA|NA|TRBJ2-5
TGCGCCAGCAGCTTGATAAAGACCCAGTACTTC
CASSLIKTQYF
>TRBV2|TRBD1|NA|TRBJ1-1
TGTGCCGCCAGGGGGGACTTGAACACTGAAGCTTTCTTT
CAARGDLNTEAFF
>TRBV5-1|NA|NA|TRBJ2-1
TGCGCCAGCAGCTTGGCGGGGCTAGCGCCGAGCTCCTACAATGAGCAGTTCTTC
CASSLAGLAPSSYNEQFF
>TRBV7-2|TRBD1|NA|TRBJ1-2
TGTGCCAGCAGCTTAGGAGGGACAGGAGCTACTATCTATGGCTACACCTTC
CASSLGGTGATIYGYTF
>TRBV10-3|TRBD1|NA|TRBJ2-6
TGTGCCATCAGTGTCGGGACAGGCGACTCTGGGGCCAACGTCCTGACTTTC
CAISVGTGDSGANVLTF
>TRBV15|NA|NA|TRBJ1-2
TGTGCCACCAGCAGCAACAGGGTGGGCTACACCTTC
CATSSNRVGYTF
>TRBV19|NA|NA|TRBJ1-2
TGTGCCAGTCTAGACAGGCTCTATGGCTACACCTTC
CASLDRLYGYTF
>TRBV6-5|NA|NA|TRBJ2-7
TGTGCCAGCAGTTACTCGCTCGATGGGAGCTACGAGCAGTACTTC
CASSYSLDGSYEQYF
>TRBV28|NA|NA|TRBJ2-5
TGTGCCAGCAGCCCCCGCCAAGAGACCCAGTACTTC
CASSPRQETQYF
>TRBV9|NA|NA|TRBJ1-2
TGTGCCAGCAGCCTTGGGAACAGGGACTATGGCTACACCTTC
CASSLGNRDYGYTF